The sequence of this TCR beta chain was determined in a study of T cell repertoires in cytomegalovirus infection. As for the study in general: Epitope selection comprised recently identified HLA-C-restricted CMV epitopes and well-studied HLA-B-restricted CMV epitopes. TCR beta signatures that were public indicated CMV infection and matching HLA type. The study, taken as a whole, reports: HLA-C-restricted CMV clonotypes gave the most frequent clonotype in two of eight donors.

On this clonotype: Its antigen is unidentified.

Germline V CDR1 and CDR2: MNHEY, SMNVEV (reference sequence). The CDR3 is made up of 14 amino acids. The ends were cut back, 6 bases at V and 0 bases at J, with 12 bases in the middle. TCRdb reanalysed the reads using MiXCR and keeps one entry per CDR3 protein. This repertoire shows around 900,000 distinct CDR3 sequences, 31% found once; its top ten account for around 15%. This TCR derives from a human donor in good health (CMV status not recorded). Some clones in this sample may be carry-over from other donors' samples. The chain couples TRBV27 to TRBJ2-7; D is perhaps TRBD1 (6 bases). Sequencing was performed on cultured CD8+ T cells from PBMCs, taken from culture after CMV antigen stimulation. CDR3 DNA: TGTGCCAGCAGCACTAAGGACAGCTCCTACGAGCAGTACTTC. It is translated as CASSTKDSSYEQYF.